These 5 T cell receptor beta chains were all obtained from the same sample, sequenced in a study of cytomegalovirus exposure and HLA in healthy donors. Method: immunoSEQ multiplex PCR; TCRdb's copy keeps in-frame clones and lacks some. The table records some 140,000 clones, roughly 81% of them present only once. Material: PBMCs. All receptors derive from a woman aged 30 to 39 in good health and CMV-seronegative.

V gene TRBV6-1 combines with J gene TRBJ1-4; 10 positions match TRBD1. With V trimmed by 4 bases and J by 6 bases, 8 bases remained unmatched. The CDR3 is made up of 16 amino acids. Germline assignment: CDR1 MNHNS and CDR2 SASEGT. CDR3 sequence: CASSATGGLGDEKLFF. The CDR3 DNA follows: TGTGCCAGCAGTGCGACAGGGGGCCTCGGGGATGAAAAACTGTTTTTT.

V and J are TRBV18 and TRBJ2-3, with 11 bases fitting TRBD2. The CDR3 runs 15 residues. Germline V gene data show CDR1 as KGHSH and CDR2 as LQKENI. The V and J ends lost 5 bases and 5 bases, in that order; junction bases with no gene match: 6. As DNA, the CDR3 is TGTGCCAGCTCAGTGGGACTAGCGGTTGGAGATACGCAGTATTTT. Its protein is CASSVGLAVGDTQYF.

This clone was recorded only once. V usage is TRBV9 and J usage is TRBJ1-6; TRBD1 is a possible D gene (5 bases). There are 15 residues in the CDR3. CDR1 is SGDLS, CDR2 YYNGEE, per germline. Trimming cost V 0 bases and J 3 bases, with 7 bases left between them. The CDR3 reads CASSVDRGYNSPLHF. CDR3 DNA: TGTGCCAGCAGCGTAGATAGGGGCTATAATTCACCCCTCCACTTT.

CDR3: CASSPDWGQNTGELFF. Here the CDR3 DNA reads TGTGCCAGCTCCCCCGACTGGGGGCAGAACACCGGGGAGCTGTTTTTT. V is TRBV18 and J is TRBJ2-2; D may be TRBD1 (6 bases). The CDR3 is 16 amino acids. CDR1 is KGHSH and CDR2 is LQKENI in the germline V gene. V lost 6 bases to trimming and J lost 1 base, with 15 bases between them.

This clone was observed once. V is TRBV5-6 and J is TRBJ2-3; 8 nucleotides agree with TRBD1. The CDR3 covers 14 residues. CDR1 is SGHDT, CDR2 YYEEEE, per germline. V was clipped by 7 bases and J by 7 bases; unmatched bases: 11. CDR3 sequence: CASGDDRGENTQYF. The DNA of the CDR3 is TGTGCCAGCGGAGATGACAGGGGTGAGAATACGCAGTATTTT.